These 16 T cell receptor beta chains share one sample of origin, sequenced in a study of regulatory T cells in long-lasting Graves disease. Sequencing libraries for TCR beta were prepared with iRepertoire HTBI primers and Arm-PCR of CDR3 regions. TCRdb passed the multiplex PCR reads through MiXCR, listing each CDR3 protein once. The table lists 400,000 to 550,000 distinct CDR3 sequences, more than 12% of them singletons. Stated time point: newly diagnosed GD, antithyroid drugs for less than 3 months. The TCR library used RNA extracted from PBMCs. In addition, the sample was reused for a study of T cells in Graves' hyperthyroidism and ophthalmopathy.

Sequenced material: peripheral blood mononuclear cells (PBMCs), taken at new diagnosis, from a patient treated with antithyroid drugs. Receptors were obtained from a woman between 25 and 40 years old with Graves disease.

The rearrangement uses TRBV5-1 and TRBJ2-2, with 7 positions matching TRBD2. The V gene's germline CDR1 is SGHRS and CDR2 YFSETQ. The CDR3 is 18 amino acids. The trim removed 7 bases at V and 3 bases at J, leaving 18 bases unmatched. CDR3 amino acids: CASQGGAETDTYTGELFF. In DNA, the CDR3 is TGCGCCAGCCAGGGAGGGGCTGAGACAGACACTTACACCGGGGAGCTGTTTTTT.

CDR3 coding DNA: TGTGCCAGCAGCTTAGGTCAGTCCCCTGAAGCTTTCTTT. Its translation is CASSLGQSPEAFF. The V and J genes are TRBV5-6 and TRBJ1-1; D is unresolved. This CDR3 spans 13 amino acids. The germline gives CDR1 SGHDT, CDR2 YYEEEE. Trimming took 2 bases from V and 6 from J, leaving 11 bases between them.

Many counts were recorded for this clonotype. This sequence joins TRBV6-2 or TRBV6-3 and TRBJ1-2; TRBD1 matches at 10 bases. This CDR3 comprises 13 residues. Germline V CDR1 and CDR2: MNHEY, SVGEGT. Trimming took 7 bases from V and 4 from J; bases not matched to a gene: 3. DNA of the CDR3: TGTGCCAGCACCCGGACAGGGGGCTATGGCTACACCTTC. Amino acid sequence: CASTRTGGYGYTF.

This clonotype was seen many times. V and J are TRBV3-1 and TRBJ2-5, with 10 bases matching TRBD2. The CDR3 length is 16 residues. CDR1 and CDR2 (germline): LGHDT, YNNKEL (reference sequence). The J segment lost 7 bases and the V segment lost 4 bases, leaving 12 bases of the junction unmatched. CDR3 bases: TGTGCCAGCAGCCTACGTACAGCGGGAGGGGGGTCGACCCAGTACTTC. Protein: CASSLRTAGGGSTQYF.

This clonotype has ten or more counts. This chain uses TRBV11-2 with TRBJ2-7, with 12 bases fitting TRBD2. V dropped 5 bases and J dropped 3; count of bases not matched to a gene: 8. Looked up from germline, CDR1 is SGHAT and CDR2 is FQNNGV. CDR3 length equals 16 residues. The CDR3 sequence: CASSIPRLAGVYEQYF. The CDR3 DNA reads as TGTGCCAGCAGCATCCCTCGACTAGCGGGAGTCTACGAGCAGTACTTC. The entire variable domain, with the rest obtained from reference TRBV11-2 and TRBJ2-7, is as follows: EAGVAQSPRYKIIEKRQSVAFWCNPISGHATLYWYQQILGQGPKLLIQFQNNGVVDDSQLPKDRFSAERLKGVDSTLKIQPAKLEDSAVYLCASSIPRLAGVYEQYFGPGTRLTVT.

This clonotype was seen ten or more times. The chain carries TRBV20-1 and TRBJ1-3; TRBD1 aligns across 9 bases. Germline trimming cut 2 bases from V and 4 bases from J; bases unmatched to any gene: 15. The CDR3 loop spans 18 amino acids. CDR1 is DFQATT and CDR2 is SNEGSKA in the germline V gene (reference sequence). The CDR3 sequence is CSARSPDRGNLLGNTIYF. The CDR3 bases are TGCAGTGCTAGATCCCCGGACAGGGGAAATTTGCTGGGAAACACCATATATTTT.

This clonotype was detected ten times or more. The DNA of the CDR3 is TGTGCCAGCAGCCGTCACAGGGGAGATACGCAGTATTTT. Its translation: CASSRHRGDTQYF. This sequence joins TRBV11-3 and TRBJ2-3; 7 nucleotides align to TRBD1. The CDR3 contains 13 residues. Germline V lookup: CDR1 SGHNT, CDR2 YENEEA. The ends lost 5 bases at V and 5 bases at J; junction bases unmatched: 4.

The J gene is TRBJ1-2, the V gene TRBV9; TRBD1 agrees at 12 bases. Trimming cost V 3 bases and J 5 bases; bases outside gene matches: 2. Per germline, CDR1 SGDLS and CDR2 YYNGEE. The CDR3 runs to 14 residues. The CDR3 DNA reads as TGTGCCAGCAGCGAGGGACAGGGGGCGTATGGCTACACCTTC. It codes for CASSEGQGAYGYTF.

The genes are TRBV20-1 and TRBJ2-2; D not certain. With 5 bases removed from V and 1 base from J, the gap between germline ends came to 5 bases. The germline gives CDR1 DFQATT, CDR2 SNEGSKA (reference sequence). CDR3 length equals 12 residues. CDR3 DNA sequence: TGCAGTGCTGACAAGAACACCGGGGAGCTGTTTTTT. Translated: CSADKNTGELFF.

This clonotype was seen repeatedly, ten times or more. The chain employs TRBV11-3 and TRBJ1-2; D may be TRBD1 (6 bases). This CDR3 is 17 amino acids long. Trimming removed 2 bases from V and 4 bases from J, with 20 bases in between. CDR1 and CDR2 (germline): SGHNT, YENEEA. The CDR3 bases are TGTGCCAGCAGCTTATTGTCAGGGGATCCCTTCTTCTATGGCTACACCTTC. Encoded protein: CASSLLSGDPFFYGYTF.

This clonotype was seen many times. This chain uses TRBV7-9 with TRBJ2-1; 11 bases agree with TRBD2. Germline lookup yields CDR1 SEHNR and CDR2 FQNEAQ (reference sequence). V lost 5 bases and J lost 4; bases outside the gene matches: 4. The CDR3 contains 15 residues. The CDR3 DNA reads TGTGCCAGCAGCCCGACTAGCGGGACTTACAATGAGCAGTTCTTC. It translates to CASSPTSGTYNEQFF.

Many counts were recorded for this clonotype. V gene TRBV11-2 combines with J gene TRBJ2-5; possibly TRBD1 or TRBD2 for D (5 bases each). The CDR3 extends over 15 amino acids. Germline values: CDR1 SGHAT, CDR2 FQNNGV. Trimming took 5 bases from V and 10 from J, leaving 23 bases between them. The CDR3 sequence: CASSPGAQKPTGQYF. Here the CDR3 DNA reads TGTGCCAGCAGCCCCGGGGCCCAAAAACCGACGGGCCAGTACTTC.

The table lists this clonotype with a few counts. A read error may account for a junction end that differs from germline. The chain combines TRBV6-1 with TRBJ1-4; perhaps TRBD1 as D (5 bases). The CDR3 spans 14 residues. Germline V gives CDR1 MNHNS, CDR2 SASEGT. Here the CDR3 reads CASSEGGSGEKPFF. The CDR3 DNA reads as TGTGCCAGCAGTGAGGGGGGGTCGGGGGAAAAACCGTTTTTT.

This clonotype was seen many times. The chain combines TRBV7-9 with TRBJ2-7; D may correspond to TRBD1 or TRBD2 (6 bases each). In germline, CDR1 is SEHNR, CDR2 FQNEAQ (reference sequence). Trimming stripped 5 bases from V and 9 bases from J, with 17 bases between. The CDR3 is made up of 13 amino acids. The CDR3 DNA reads TGTGCCAGCAGCGGGGGGCCAAATGGTGGGCAGTACTTC. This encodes CASSGGPNGGQYF.

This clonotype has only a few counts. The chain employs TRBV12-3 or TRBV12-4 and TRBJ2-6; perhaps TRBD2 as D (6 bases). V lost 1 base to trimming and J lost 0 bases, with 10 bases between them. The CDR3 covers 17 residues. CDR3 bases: TGTGCCAGCAGTTTAGTTAGCGGTAGCTCTGGGGCCAACGTCCTGACTTTC. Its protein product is CASSLVSGSSGANVLTF.

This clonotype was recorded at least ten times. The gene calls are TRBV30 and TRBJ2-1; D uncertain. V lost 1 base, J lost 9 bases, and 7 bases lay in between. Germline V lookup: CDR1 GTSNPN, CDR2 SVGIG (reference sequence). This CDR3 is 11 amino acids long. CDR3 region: CAWSGRSEQFF. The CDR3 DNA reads TGTGCCTGGAGTGGACGATCTGAGCAGTTCTTC. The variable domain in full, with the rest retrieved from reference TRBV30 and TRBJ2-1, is SQTIHQWPATLVQPVGSPLSLECTVEGTSNPNLYWYRQAAGRGLQLLFYSVGIGQISSEVPQNLSASRPQDRQFILSSKKLLLSDSGFYLCAWSGRSEQFFGPGTRLTVL.